The rows below give T cell receptor beta chains drawn from one sample of a study of cytomegalovirus exposure and HLA in healthy donors. TCRdb keeps only in-frame clones here, not all; method: immunoSEQ multiplex PCR. The sample holds 73,000 or so clones; roughly four fifths are singletons and the top ten take approximately 5.8%. What was sequenced was PBMCs. The receptors come from a man aged 45-65 years in good health and CMV-seronegative. The CDR3 runs from the conserved cysteine through the conserved F or W. A D gene is named only where the DNA matches it firmly. A clone size is listed for some rows: how often the clone was seen (once, few, many), or a class if it is expanded.

v_gene: TRBV19
d_gene: TRBD1
abundance: .
j_gene: TRBJ2-5
CDR3aa: CASRDRNQETQYF
CDR3nt: TGTGCCAGTCGGGACAGGAACCAAGAGACCCAGTACTTC

v_gene: TRBV10-1
d_gene: .
abundance: .
j_gene: TRBJ2-7
CDR3aa: CASSEATGASYEQYF
CDR3nt: TGCGCCAGCAGTGAGGCGACAGGAGCCTCCTACGAGCAGTACTTC

v_gene: TRBV15
d_gene: .
abundance: .
j_gene: TRBJ1-2
CDR3aa: CATSKTAGRFEGYTF
CDR3nt: TGTGCCACCAGCAAAACCGCTGGGCGATTTGAGGGCTACACCTTC

v_gene: TRBV5-6
d_gene: TRBD2
abundance: .
j_gene: TRBJ2-5
CDR3aa: CASSSRLAGSQETQYF
CDR3nt: TGTGCCAGCAGCTCCAGACTAGCGGGTTCCCAAGAGACCCAGTACTTC

v_gene: TRBV6-5
d_gene: .
abundance: few
j_gene: TRBJ1-1
CDR3aa: CASYRDTEAFF
CDR3nt: TGTGCCAGCTACAGGGACACTGAAGCTTTCTTT

v_gene: TRBV30
d_gene: TRBD1
abundance: .
j_gene: TRBJ1-5
CDR3aa: CAWNPGGNQPQHF
CDR3nt: TGTGCCTGGAATCCAGGGGGAAATCAGCCCCAGCATTTT

v_gene: TRBV19
d_gene: .
abundance: .
j_gene: TRBJ2-2
CDR3aa: CASSMVQQGGELFF
CDR3nt: TGTGCCAGTAGTATGGTACAGCAGGGCGGGGAGCTGTTTTTT

v_gene: TRBV19
d_gene: .
abundance: .
j_gene: TRBJ1-5
CDR3aa: CASRAGRQPQHF
CDR3nt: TGTGCCAGTCGGGCAGGGAGGCAGCCCCAGCATTTT

v_gene: TRBV18
d_gene: .
abundance: .
j_gene: TRBJ2-7
CDR3aa: CASSPGGIPYEQYF
CDR3nt: TGTGCCAGCTCACCAGGGGGGATCCCCTACGAGCAGTACTTC

v_gene: TRBV10-3
d_gene: TRBD1
abundance: .
j_gene: TRBJ1-1
CDR3aa: CAISGTGESEAFF
CDR3nt: TGTGCCATCAGTGGTACAGGGGAGTCTGAAGCTTTCTTT

v_gene: TRBV30
d_gene: TRBD2
abundance: .
j_gene: TRBJ2-2
CDR3aa: CAWSVRQRGRSPGELFF
CDR3nt: TGTGCCTGGAGTGTACGCCAGCGCGGGAGATCCCCCGGGGAGCTGTTTTTT

v_gene: TRBV6-1
d_gene: .
abundance: .
j_gene: TRBJ2-2
CDR3aa: CASRESGRAHTGELFF
CDR3nt: TGTGCCAGCAGAGAATCCGGGAGAGCACACACCGGGGAGCTGTTTTTT

v_gene: TRBV30
d_gene: TRBD2
abundance: few
j_gene: TRBJ2-4
CDR3aa: CAWSTGTSGGGYIQYF
CDR3nt: TGTGCCTGGTCTACCGGGACTAGCGGGGGTGGCTACATTCAGTACTTC

v_gene: TRBV6-5
d_gene: .
abundance: .
j_gene: TRBJ1-3
CDR3aa: CASSSGDSGNTIYF
CDR3nt: TGTGCCAGCAGTTCAGGGGACTCTGGAAACACCATATATTTT

v_gene: TRBV29-1
d_gene: TRBD1
abundance: .
j_gene: TRBJ1-1
CDR3aa: CSVGDRAIVANTEAFF
CDR3nt: TGCAGCGTGGGGGACAGGGCGATTGTGGCGAACACTGAAGCTTTCTTT

v_gene: TRBV7-9
d_gene: TRBD2
abundance: .
j_gene: TRBJ2-7
CDR3aa: CASSSLGQLAGDLEQYF
CDR3nt: TGTGCCAGCAGCTCCCTCGGGCAACTAGCGGGAGATCTCGAGCAGTACTTC

v_gene: TRBV6-5
d_gene: .
abundance: few
j_gene: TRBJ1-2
CDR3aa: CASSPDRFSYGYTF
CDR3nt: TGTGCCAGCAGCCCAGACAGATTCTCCTATGGCTACACCTTC

v_gene: TRBV9
d_gene: TRBD1
abundance: .
j_gene: TRBJ1-1
CDR3aa: CASSDRDSPSNTEAFF
CDR3nt: TGTGCCAGCAGCGACCGGGACAGTCCTTCGAACACTGAAGCTTTCTTT

v_gene: TRBV5-4
d_gene: TRBD2
abundance: .
j_gene: TRBJ2-7
CDR3aa: CASSPSGGREYEQYF
CDR3nt: TGTGCCAGCAGCCCCAGTGGCGGGAGGGAATACGAGCAGTACTTC

v_gene: TRBV28
d_gene: .
abundance: few
j_gene: TRBJ1-2
CDR3aa: CASSFQNLYGYTF
CDR3nt: TGTGCCAGCAGTTTTCAGAATCTCTATGGCTACACCTTC

v_gene: TRBV6-1
d_gene: TRBD1
abundance: .
j_gene: TRBJ2-7
CDR3aa: CASSGDKGTVSYEQYF
CDR3nt: TGTGCCAGCAGTGGGGACAAAGGGACAGTCTCCTACGAGCAGTACTTC

v_gene: TRBV2
d_gene: TRBD2
abundance: .
j_gene: TRBJ2-2
CDR3aa: CASSERTSGAGELFF
CDR3nt: TGTGCCAGCAGTGAGAGGACTAGCGGCGCCGGGGAGCTGTTTTTT

v_gene: TRBV6-5
d_gene: .
abundance: .
j_gene: TRBJ2-1
CDR3aa: CASSYKAASSYNEQFF
CDR3nt: TGTGCCAGCAGTTACAAGGCGGCAAGCTCCTACAATGAGCAGTTCTTC

v_gene: TRBV5-6
d_gene: .
abundance: few
j_gene: TRBJ1-2
CDR3aa: CASSLGSDYNYGYTF
CDR3nt: TGTGCCAGCAGCTTGGGGTCCGACTATAACTATGGCTACACCTTC

v_gene: TRBV25-1
d_gene: TRBD1
abundance: .
j_gene: TRBJ1-2
CDR3aa: CASNKDRVKLRNYGYTF
CDR3nt: TGTGCCAGCAACAAGGACAGGGTAAAACTTCGTAACTATGGCTACACCTTC

v_gene: TRBV7-6
d_gene: TRBD1
abundance: .
j_gene: TRBJ1-3
CDR3aa: CASSYTGTASGNTIYF
CDR3nt: TGTGCCAGCAGTTACACCGGGACAGCCTCTGGAAACACCATATATTTT

v_gene: TRBV2
d_gene: TRBD2
abundance: .
j_gene: TRBJ2-3
CDR3aa: CASTGTSGLTDMQYF
CDR3nt: TGTGCCAGTACAGGGACTAGCGGACTCACAGATATGCAGTATTTT

v_gene: TRBV4-2
d_gene: .
abundance: .
j_gene: TRBJ2-1
CDR3aa: CASSQAGEAYNEQFF
CDR3nt: TGTGCCAGCAGCCAAGCGGGGGAGGCCTACAATGAGCAGTTCTTC

v_gene: TRBV2
d_gene: .
abundance: .
j_gene: TRBJ2-2
CDR3aa: CASRARGGKNTGELFF
CDR3nt: TGTGCCAGCAGGGCGAGGGGGGGAAAGAACACCGGGGAGCTGTTTTTT

v_gene: TRBV27
d_gene: .
abundance: .
j_gene: TRBJ1-5
CDR3aa: CASSKGVSNQPQHF
CDR3nt: TGTGCCAGCAGCAAAGGGGTTAGCAATCAGCCCCAGCATTTT

v_gene: TRBV19
d_gene: .
abundance: .
j_gene: TRBJ1-2
CDR3aa: CASSKTAPSYGYTF
CDR3nt: TGTGCCAGTAGCAAGACAGCGCCTAGCTATGGCTACACCTTC

v_gene: TRBV29-1
d_gene: TRBD2
abundance: .
j_gene: TRBJ2-2
CDR3aa: CSVELKVAGNTGELFF
CDR3nt: TGCAGCGTTGAATTGAAGGTAGCGGGGAACACCGGGGAGCTGTTTTTT

v_gene: TRBV10-1
d_gene: .
abundance: few
j_gene: TRBJ2-3
CDR3aa: CASSHSGDTQYF
CDR3nt: TGCGCCAGCAGTCACAGTGGGGATACGCAGTATTTT

v_gene: TRBV9
d_gene: TRBD1
abundance: .
j_gene: TRBJ1-2
CDR3aa: CASSVADRARYGYTF
CDR3nt: TGTGCCAGCAGCGTAGCGGACAGGGCGAGGTATGGCTACACCTTC

v_gene: TRBV5-1
d_gene: .
abundance: .
j_gene: TRBJ1-2
CDR3aa: CASSMTANYGYTF
CDR3nt: TGCGCCAGCAGCATGACAGCTAACTATGGCTACACCTTC

v_gene: TRBV7-2
d_gene: TRBD1
abundance: .
j_gene: TRBJ1-3
CDR3aa: CASRWDSSPGNTIYF
CDR3nt: TGTGCCAGCAGATGGGACAGCAGCCCTGGAAACACCATATATTTT

v_gene: TRBV5-6
d_gene: .
abundance: .
j_gene: TRBJ2-1
CDR3aa: CASSQRDEQFF
CDR3nt: TGTGCCAGCAGCCAGCGCGATGAGCAGTTCTTC

v_gene: TRBV20-1
d_gene: .
abundance: .
j_gene: TRBJ2-7
CDR3aa: CSARGDYEQYF
CDR3nt: TGCAGTGCTAGAGGAGATTACGAGCAGTACTTC

v_gene: TRBV28
d_gene: TRBD2
abundance: .
j_gene: TRBJ2-3
CDR3aa: CASRPPGGGGTDTQYF
CDR3nt: TGTGCCAGCAGGCCCCCGGGGGGGGGAGGCACAGATACGCAGTATTTT

v_gene: TRBV30
d_gene: .
abundance: .
j_gene: TRBJ2-2
CDR3aa: CAWSATHTGELFF
CDR3nt: TGTGCCTGGAGTGCCACACACACCGGGGAGCTGTTTTTT